What follows are 21 T cell receptor beta chains derived from one specimen sequenced in a study of T-cell reconstitution after alpha-beta-depleted transplantation in children. Library preparation (for TCRbeta) was performed with unique molecular identifiers. In TCRdb, the PCR reads were re-called with MiXCR into one record per CDR3 protein. This sample carries about 110,000 distinct CDR3 sequences, 5% to 8% of them seen once, and the ten largest clones take roughly 24%. The sequencing here drew on PBMCs, mostly from graft donor cells, taken 360 days after TCRalphabeta/CD19-depleted stem cell transplant. The receptors were gathered from a male patient aged 2-9 years who had a stem cell transplant for acute lymphoblastic leukemia, so the T cells may come from the graft donor.

This clonotype showed up just a few times. The gene calls are TRBV5-1 and TRBJ2-7, with D uncertain. Trimming removed 0 bases from V and 6 bases from J, with 4 bases in between. The CDR3 length is 11 residues. Germline V gene lookup returns CDR1 SGHRS and CDR2 YFSETQ. The CDR3 loop is CASSLVGEQYF. DNA for the CDR3: TGCGCCAGCAGCTTGGTTGGCGAGCAGTACTTC.

On this clonotype: A much larger clone lies one base from this, so it may be a read error. The chain carries TRBV12-3 or TRBV12-4 and TRBJ2-7, with D unresolved. Between the trimmed V and J ends, which lost 8 bases and 3 bases, there was a span of 8 bases. CDR3 length: 11 residues. The CDR3 loop is CASGVNYEQYF. The DNA for the CDR3 is TGTGCCAGCGGTGTAAACTACGAGCAGTACTTC.

This clonotype has a handful of counts. The gene calls are TRBV20-1 and TRBJ1-6, with 12 bases identical to TRBD1. Per germline, CDR1 DFQATT and CDR2 SNEGSKA (reference sequence). After removal of 1 base from V and 9 bases from J, the junction contained 10 bases not matched to a gene. The CDR3 runs to 17 residues. The CDR3 nucleotides read TGCAGTGCTAGAGCAGGGGGGACAGGGGGCAGGGGTTCACCCCTCCACTTT. Amino acids: CSARAGGTGGRGSPLHF.

This clonotype has a handful of counts. The chain links TRBV2 to TRBJ2-2; 11 bases match TRBD1. The CDR3 sequence is 19 residues long. Germline loops: CDR1 SNHLY, CDR2 FYNNEI. The ends lost 11 bases at V and 5 bases at J; junction bases unmatched: 22. The chain's CDR3 is CAFSLDRGRYIAETGELFF. In DNA, the CDR3 is TGTGCCTTCAGTCTGGACAGGGGGCGATACATTGCGGAAACCGGGGAGCTGTTTTTT.

A few counts support this clonotype. The chain uses TRBV27 and TRBJ2-1; D gene unclear. The length of the CDR3 is 13 residues. V gave up 2 bases and J gave up 8 bases, with 10 bases separating them. Per the germline V gene, CDR1 is MNHEY and CDR2 is SMNVEV (reference sequence). The CDR3 protein is CASSLRIVDEQFF. CDR3 nucleotide sequence: TGTGCCAGCAGTTTAAGGATCGTGGATGAGCAGTTCTTC.

This clonotype was observed many times. The chain recombines TRBV7-2 with TRBJ2-1; no reliable D call. V was trimmed by 11 bases and J by 0 bases, leaving 14 bases between them. CDR1 is SGHTA and CDR2 is FQGNSA in the germline V gene. The CDR3 contains 14 residues. The CDR3 is CAAQFSSSYNEQFF. CDR3 in DNA: TGTGCCGCCCAGTTCTCGAGCTCCTACAATGAGCAGTTCTTC.

The V gene is TRBV27, the J gene TRBJ2-3; 9 bases are shared with TRBD2. CDR3 length: 14 amino acids. Germline V CDR1 and CDR2: MNHEY, SMNVEV (reference sequence). After removal of 7 bases from V and 8 bases from J, the junction contained 10 bases not matched to a gene. For the CDR3, the DNA is TGTGCCAGCACGCTAGCGGGGCACAAGGGTACGCAGTATTTT. Protein product: CASTLAGHKGTQYF.

The gene calls are TRBV6-1 and TRBJ2-3; 9 bases agree with TRBD2. V shed 4 bases, J shed 2 bases, and the junction held 7 bases outside the gene matches. This CDR3 region has 16 residues. CDR1 is MNHNS, CDR2 SASEGT, per germline. In DNA form, the CDR3 reads TGTGCCAGCAGTGGGGGACTAGCCCCTTTCACAGATACGCAGTATTTT. This translates into CASSGGLAPFTDTQYF.

This clonotype has at least ten counts. The chain has TRBV7-2 and TRBJ1-2; D not certain. CDR3 length: 16 residues. Trimming left V 1 base short and J 4 bases short, with 16 bases between. The germline V gene encodes CDR1 SGHTA and CDR2 FQGNSA. In DNA form, the CDR3 reads TGTGCCAGCAGCTTAGAATCGGCAGGTAGCCCCTATGGCTACACCTTC. Translating it yields CASSLESAGSPYGYTF.

The V call is TRBV10-3, the J call TRBJ2-7; TRBD2 might be the D (5 bases). V lost 11 bases and J lost 2, with 16 bases in between. CDR1 and CDR2 from the germline V gene are ENHRY and SYGVKD. This CDR3 is built from 13 residues. The CDR3 sequence is CASHGRGPYEQYF. The CDR3 region has the DNA TGTGCCTCCCACGGCCGAGGGCCCTACGAGCAGTACTTC.

This clonotype was seen repeatedly, ten times or more. The chain joins TRBV28 to TRBJ2-7; a possible D gene is TRBD1 (5 bases). Germline-derived CDR1 and CDR2 are MDHEN and SYDVKM. V shed 5 bases and J shed 3 bases, with 8 bases lying between them. The CDR3 has 12 residues. CDR3 region: CASSEDNYEQYF. CDR3 in DNA: TGTGCCAGCAGTGAGGACAACTACGAGCAGTACTTC.

This clonotype has a count of ten or more. This sequence joins TRBV5-1 and TRBJ1-3, with 10 bases identical to TRBD1. J was trimmed by 4 bases and V by 4 bases; bases with no gene match: 2. Germline CDR1 SGHRS, CDR2 YFSETQ. The CDR3 contains 14 residues. The CDR3 sequence is CASSGTGDGNTIYF. CDR3 bases: TGCGCCAGCAGCGGGACAGGGGACGGAAACACCATATATTTT.

This clonotype came up a few times. This chain links TRBV9 with TRBJ2-3; D uncertain. V gave up 3 bases and J gave up 2 bases, with 16 bases separating them. Per germline, CDR1 SGDLS and CDR2 YYNGEE. CDR3 length equals 16 residues. The DNA for the CDR3 is TGTGCCAGCAGCGGCTTGACCCGAACGTACACAGATACGCAGTATTTT. This sequence encodes CASSGLTRTYTDTQYF.

This clonotype appeared many times. The chain recombines TRBV3-1 with TRBJ2-7, with TRBD1 identical over 8 bases. This CDR3 has 14 amino acids. Germline V gives CDR1 LGHDT, CDR2 YNNKEL (reference sequence). Unmatched junction bases numbered 4, after V lost 6 bases and J lost 0 bases. CDR3 in DNA: TGTGCCAGCAGACGACAGGGGAACTCCTACGAGCAGTACTTC. It codes for CASRRQGNSYEQYF.

This clonotype was seen at least ten times. The chain links TRBV29-1 to TRBJ2-7; 10 nucleotides agree with TRBD1. Germline CDR1 and CDR2: SQVTM and ANQGSEA. This CDR3 spans 13 amino acids. V shed 6 bases, J shed 2 bases, and the junction held 4 bases outside the gene matches. The CDR3 protein is CSVGQGLTYEQYF. CDR3 in DNA: TGCAGCGTGGGACAGGGGTTAACCTACGAGCAGTACTTC.

This clonotype came up many times. The CDR3 loop reads CASSLRGSINYGYTF. The DNA of the CDR3 is TGTGCCAGCAGCTTGAGGGGCAGCATCAACTATGGCTACACCTTC. V gene TRBV5-6 combines with J gene TRBJ1-2, with TRBD1 as a possible D gene (5 bases). CDR1 is SGHDT, CDR2 YYEEEE, per germline. Trimming took 1 base from V and 2 from J, leaving 12 bases between them. The CDR3 extends over 15 amino acids.

The V and J genes are TRBV7-6 and TRBJ2-1, with TRBD1 as a possible D gene (6 bases). CDR3 size: 15 residues. Germline V gives CDR1 SGHVS, CDR2 FNYEAQ. The V end was cut by 3 bases, the J end by 5 bases, with 14 bases between. CDR3 sequence: CASSLFRGTNNEQFF. CDR3 DNA: TGTGCCAGCAGCTTGTTCAGGGGAACGAACAATGAGCAGTTCTTC.

This clonotype was seen many times. V gene TRBV12-3 or TRBV12-4 combines with J gene TRBJ2-3; 7 bases agree with TRBD2. This CDR3 has 14 residues. V dropped 9 bases and J dropped 2; count of bases not matched to a gene: 8. CDR3 sequence reads: CASPLAGATDTQYF. CDR3 sequence (DNA): TGTGCCAGTCCCCTGGCGGGAGCCACAGATACGCAGTATTTT.

Ten or more counts support this clonotype. The chain combines TRBV10-3 with TRBJ2-2; D may match TRBD1 or TRBD2 (6 bases each). The ends were cut back, 7 bases at V and 1 base at J, with 10 bases in the middle. This CDR3 is built from 14 residues. Germline V lookup: CDR1 ENHRY, CDR2 SYGVKD. The CDR3: CAITGAVNTGELFF. CDR3 bases: TGTGCCATCACGGGGGCAGTGAACACCGGGGAGCTGTTTTTT.

This clonotype showed up just a few times. V gene TRBV7-8 combines with J gene TRBJ1-4, with 8 bases identical to TRBD1. The germline CDR1 and CDR2 sequences are SGHVS and FQNEAQ. The CDR3 sequence is 15 residues long. J gave up 7 bases and V 5 bases, and 9 bases lay outside the gene matches. As DNA, the CDR3 is TGTGCCAGCAGCCCCGACAGGGGTATTCTTGAAAAACTGTTTTTT. Translation gives CASSPDRGILEKLFF.

The chain joins TRBV13 to TRBJ2-1, with 11 bases identical to TRBD2. The germline gives CDR1 PRHDT, CDR2 FYEKMQ (reference sequence). V shed 2 bases and J 0 bases; nucleotides not matched to a gene: 6. The CDR3 is made up of 18 amino acids. CDR3 loop: CASSLFVTSGSSYNEQFF. CDR3 bases: TGTGCCAGCAGCTTATTTGTAACTAGCGGGAGCTCCTACAATGAGCAGTTCTTC.